Included here is one TCR beta chain sequence, with context. Between the trimmed V and J ends, which lost 5 bases and 6 bases, there was a span of 15 bases. Germline V gene sequence: CDR1 SGHTA, CDR2 FQGNSA. This CDR3 region has 14 residues. This entry is derived from a study of cytomegalovirus exposure and HLA in healthy donors. 60 Vbeta and 13 Jbeta primers were used in PCR. TCRdb keeps only in-frame clones here, not all; method: immunoSEQ multiplex PCR. The sample includes about 43,000 clones, roughly 51% seen only once; the top ten take 5.5% to 7%. This clonotype originated in a man aged 60 to 75 in good health and CMV-seronegative. The sample consisted of PBMCs. The rearrangement uses TRBV7-2 and TRBJ2-3; a weak D match, TRBD2 (5 bases). The CDR3 is CASSPNPGGDTQYF. CDR3 in DNA: TGTGCCAGCAGCCCAAACCCCGGCGGGGATACGCAGTATTTT.